One sample yielded the 15 T cell receptor beta chains listed below, sequenced in a study of T cells after yellow fever vaccination. TCRdb independently ran MiXCR on the 5' RACE reads; one entry per CDR3 protein. Here the sample spans just under 600,000 distinct CDR3 sequences, roughly 13% being singletons. The sequencing here drew on PBMCs, taken on the day of the yellow fever booster vaccination. These receptors came from a man younger than 40 who received the YFV17D yellow fever vaccine.

This clonotype has ten or more counts. J is TRBJ2-3 and V is TRBV23-1; maybe TRBD1 (6 bases). TRBV23-1 is marked as an open reading frame, function uncertain. Deletions cut 2 bases from V and 8 bases from J, with 20 bases between. The CDR3 totals 16 residues. The CDR3 loop is CASSQPPYRDGRTQYF. In DNA, the CDR3 is TGCGCCAGCAGTCAACCCCCCTACAGGGATGGACGTACGCAGTATTTT.

The J gene is TRBJ2-1, the V gene TRBV12-3 or TRBV12-4; D unresolved. V was shortened by 5 bases and J by 7 bases, with 9 bases between the two germline ends. CDR3 size: 12 residues. In DNA form, the CDR3 reads TGTGCCAGCAGTCAACGCCTAAATGAGCAGTTCTTC. Translation gives CASSQRLNEQFF.

The CDR3 DNA reads TGTGCCAGCAGCCCAAAGGTAGGGCGGCCTTTCGATGGCTACACCTTC. Its translation: CASSPKVGRPFDGYTF. V usage is TRBV3-1 and J usage is TRBJ1-2; unclear D gene. The CDR3 loop spans 16 amino acids. Germline CDR1 is LGHDT and CDR2 is YNNKEL (reference sequence). Trimming removed 4 bases from V and 6 bases from J, with 21 bases in between.

This chain joins TRBV5-1 and TRBJ2-5, with TRBD2 matching over 11 bases. Germline V gene sequence: CDR1 SGHRS, CDR2 YFSETQ. Losses at the gene ends were 5 bases for V and 5 bases for J; bases not matched to a gene: 8. There are 15 residues in the CDR3. CDR3 loop: CASRRLAGRGETQYF. The CDR3 nucleotides are TGCGCCAGCAGAAGACTAGCGGGACGTGGCGAGACCCAGTACTTC.

This clonotype was observed many times. J is TRBJ2-1 and V is TRBV6-2 or TRBV6-3, with 8 bases lining up with TRBD1. The CDR3 spans 18 residues. V was clipped by 0 bases and J by 8 bases; unmatched bases: 15. CDR1 MNHEY and CDR2 SVGEGT come from the germline V gene. CDR3 nucleotides: TGTGCCAGCAGTTACTCGATTCTCCGGACAGGGAGTCGGGATGAGCAGTTCTTC. Its protein product is CASSYSILRTGSRDEQFF.

The chain uses TRBV9 and TRBJ1-1, with D possibly TRBD1 on 5 matching bases. CDR3 length equals 15 residues. Trimming took off 1 base at V and 3 bases at J, with 13 bases between the two ends. The germline CDR1 and CDR2 sequences are SGDLS and YYNGEE. The CDR3 spells CASSVSSRGDTEAFF. CDR3 DNA: TGTGCCAGCAGCGTATCCTCACGAGGGGACACTGAAGCTTTCTTT.

V is TRBV21-1 and J is TRBJ2-7; the D call TRBD1 from the table was never checked on the DNA. TRBV21-1 is a known pseudogene. The CDR3 has 15 amino acids. CDR3 in amino acids: CASSRRQGANYEQYF. The CDR3, as DNA: TGTGCCAGCAGCCGGAGACAGGGGGCGAACTACGAGCAGTACTTC.

This clonotype turned up a few times. The chain combines TRBV7-2 with TRBJ2-7; 10 bases line up with TRBD1. The germline CDR1 and CDR2 sequences are SGHTA and FQGNSA. V shed 3 bases and J 6 bases; nucleotides not matched to a gene: 8. CDR3 length equals 15 residues. CDR3 DNA: TGTGCCAGCAGCTTTGCCGGGACAGGGGATAGCGAGCAGTACTTC. Translating gives CASSFAGTGDSEQYF. Full variable domain (missing parts from reference TRBV7-2 and TRBJ2-7): GAGVSQSPSNKVTEKGKDVELRCDPISGHTALYWYRQSLGQGLEFLIYFQGNSAPDKSGLPSDRFSAERTGGSVSTLTIQRTQQEDSAVYLCASSFAGTGDSEQYFGPGTRLTVT.

This clonotype was recorded a few times. This chain connects TRBV4-1 to TRBJ1-4; D gene unclear. CDR1 MGHRA and CDR2 YSYEKL come from the germline V gene. V dropped 1 base and J dropped 7 bases, with 7 bases sitting between them. This CDR3 has 13 amino acids. CDR3 bases: TGCGCCAGCAGCCAAGTTCTTAGTGAAAAACTGTTTTTT. Amino acids: CASSQVLSEKLFF.

The chain has TRBV20-1 and TRBJ2-4; D is possibly TRBD1 (5 bases). Germline V CDR1 and CDR2: DFQATT, SNEGSKA (reference sequence). V was trimmed by 6 bases and J by 0 bases, leaving 12 bases between them. This CDR3 comprises 14 residues. The CDR3 region is CSAAKQEAKNIQYF. The CDR3 bases are TGCAGTGCGGCCAAACAGGAAGCCAAAAACATTCAGTACTTC.

Here the CDR3 reads CSARKGGTEAFF. The CDR3 DNA sequence: TGCAGTGCTAGAAAGGGAGGGACTGAAGCTTTCTTT. The chain recombines TRBV20-1 with TRBJ1-1; D is unclear. Per germline, CDR1 DFQATT and CDR2 SNEGSKA (reference sequence). V was trimmed by 2 bases and J by 5 bases, leaving 9 bases between them. The CDR3 loop spans 12 amino acids.

The sample holds a few counts of this clonotype. The V and J genes are TRBV6-2 or TRBV6-3 and TRBJ1-1; tentative D call: TRBD1 (5 bases). The germline V and J ends were trimmed by 2 bases and 7 bases, with 11 bases remaining between them. CDR1 is MNHEY and CDR2 is SVGEGT in the germline V gene. This CDR3 has 13 amino acids. CDR3 protein: CASSYTTGFEAFF. The CDR3 DNA reads as TGTGCCAGCAGTTACACAACAGGATTTGAAGCTTTCTTT.

This clonotype was detected only a few times. V usage is TRBV2 and J usage is TRBJ2-4; 9 bases fit TRBD1. The germline V gene encodes CDR1 SNHLY and CDR2 FYNNEI. This CDR3 region has 14 residues. J was trimmed by 0 bases and V by 9 bases; bases with no gene match: 3. For the CDR3, the DNA is TGTGCCAGTTACAGGGGGCTAGCCAAAAACATTCAGTACTTC. Its translation: CASYRGLAKNIQYF.

This clonotype was observed a handful of times. The chain combines TRBV7-2 with TRBJ2-3; D is uncertain. This CDR3 has 15 residues. Between the trimmed V and J ends, which lost 1 base and 2 bases, there was a span of 10 bases. From germline, CDR1 is SGHTA and CDR2 FQGNSA. The chain's CDR3 is CASSLVRTDTDTQYF. For the CDR3, the DNA is TGTGCCAGCAGCTTAGTTCGCACAGACACAGATACGCAGTATTTT.

The table lists this clonotype with a few counts. This chain uses TRBV15 with TRBJ2-2, with no clear D. The V gene's germline CDR1 is LNHNV and CDR2 YYDKDF (reference sequence). The CDR3 runs to 14 residues. V shed 0 bases and J shed 6 bases, with 8 bases lying between them. Here the CDR3 reads CATSRDRGAGELFF. DNA for the CDR3: TGTGCCACCAGCAGAGATCGTGGGGCCGGGGAGCTGTTTTTT.